Here is one T cell receptor beta chain with its context. Its antigen remains unknown. Germline lookup yields CDR1 LNHDA and CDR2 SQIVND (reference sequence). V dropped 5 bases and J dropped 2; count of bases not matched to a gene: 7. There are 15 residues in the CDR3. These data come from a study of cytomegalovirus exposure and HLA in healthy donors. Broader study findings: TCR beta chains numbering roughly 150 were designated cytomegalovirus-associated.

Assay: immunoSEQ multiplex PCR; the TCRdb copy retains only in-frame clones and omits some. Here the sample spans more than 100,000 clones, 85% to 90% being singletons. Material: PBMCs. This TCR derives from a woman between 18 and 29 years old in good health and CMV-seropositive. The rearrangement joins TRBV19 to TRBJ2-3; 7 nucleotides line up with TRBD2. CDR3 sequence reads: CASSRGDSFTDTQYF. The CDR3 nucleotides are TGTGCCAGTAGTCGGGGGGACTCTTTCACAGATACGCAGTATTTT.